A single sample gave rise to the 21 T cell receptor beta chains below, sequenced in a study of blood T cell repertoires in COVID-19. This table comes from immunoSEQ multiplex PCR, and its TCRdb copy is limited to in-frame clones, with some not included. The table lists roughly 150,000 clones, approximately 88% of them singletons, with 5.2% in the top ten. Sequencing input: PBMCs or T cells enriched from blood (not recorded which). Receptor source: a man between 65 and 85 years old who had been exposed to COVID-19.

The chain carries TRBV18 and TRBJ1-2; D is possibly TRBD1 (5 bases). The CDR3 sequence is 15 residues long. In germline, CDR1 is KGHSH, CDR2 LQKENI. V shed 0 bases and J shed 6 bases, with 14 bases lying between them. The CDR3 nucleotides are TGTGCCAGCTCACCACCGAATCGGGGGGTTGATGGCTACACCTTC. It specifies CASSPPNRGVDGYTF. The whole variable domain, filled in from reference TRBV18 and TRBJ1-2, reads NAGVMQNPRHLVRRRGQEARLRCSPMKGHSHVYWYRQLPEEGLKFMVYLQKENIIDESGMPKERFSAEFPKEGPSILRIQQVVRGDSAAYFCASSPPNRGVDGYTFGSGTRLTVV.

J is TRBJ1-2 and V is TRBV6-5; D gene unclear. The CDR3 spans 13 residues. Germline V gene data show CDR1 as MNHEY and CDR2 as SVGAGI. The germline V and J ends were trimmed by 6 bases and 8 bases, with 16 bases remaining between them. In DNA form, the CDR3 reads TGTGCCAGCAGCCTGGACCTCCGGGAGGGCTACACCTTC. Translating it yields CASSLDLREGYTF.

The chain carries TRBV7-2 and TRBJ2-5; 15 nucleotides agree with TRBD2. The V gene's germline CDR1 is SGHTA and CDR2 FQGNSA. V was pared by 5 bases and J by 4 bases, with 5 bases of the junction left unmatched. This CDR3 is built from 16 residues. Written as DNA, the CDR3 is TGTGCCAGCAGCCCGAGGACTAGCGGGAGGGCAGAGACCCAGTACTTC. Protein product: CASSPRTSGRAETQYF.

V and J are TRBV9 and TRBJ2-2; maybe TRBD1 (7 bases). This CDR3 contains 16 residues. CDR1 and CDR2 from the germline V gene are SGDLS and YYNGEE. V lost 4 bases to trimming and J lost 3 bases, with 16 bases between them. The CDR3 is CASSPRGGTDTGELFF. For the CDR3, the DNA is TGTGCCAGCAGCCCCCGTGGCGGGACAGACACCGGGGAGCTGTTTTTT.

A single count supports this clone. V and J are TRBV15 and TRBJ2-3; unclear D gene. With 1 base removed from V and 0 bases from J, the gap between germline ends came to 2 bases. The CDR3 consists of 13 residues. The germline V gene encodes CDR1 LNHNV and CDR2 YYDKDF (reference sequence). This CDR3 reads CATSRASTDTQYF. CDR3 bases: TGTGCCACCAGCAGAGCTAGCACAGATACGCAGTATTTT.

V and J are TRBV27 and TRBJ2-5, with 11 bases fitting TRBD2. The CDR3 is 16 amino acids. Germline CDR1 MNHEY, CDR2 SMNVEV (reference sequence). V lost 6 bases, J lost 5 bases, and 11 bases stayed unmatched. CDR3 nucleotides: TGTGCCAGCAGGAAAGGACTAGCGGGCAGCTTGGAGACCCAGTACTTC. Protein product: CASRKGLAGSLETQYF.

This rearrangement joins TRBV4-1 to TRBJ2-4; tentative D call: TRBD2 (6 bases). With 4 bases removed from V and 2 bases from J, the gap between germline ends came to 18 bases. Germline assignment: CDR1 MGHRA and CDR2 YSYEKL. The length of the CDR3 is 17 residues. The CDR3 DNA reads as TGCGCCAGCAGCCTTCCGGAGGGGCGGGGTACCAAAAACATTCAGTACTTC. It is translated as CASSLPEGRGTKNIQYF.

This clone was observed a few times. The chain employs TRBV29-1 and TRBJ1-3, with D possibly TRBD1 on 5 matching bases. V was clipped by 3 bases and J by 1 base, with 10 bases between them. The germline V gene encodes CDR1 SQVTM and CDR2 ANQGSEA. The CDR3 runs 14 residues. The CDR3 sequence: CSVDGGASGNTIYF. The DNA for the CDR3 is TGCAGCGTTGATGGCGGGGCTTCTGGAAACACCATATATTTT.

This clone was detected only a few times. V gene TRBV4-2 combines with J gene TRBJ2-5; no reliable D call. V dropped 0 bases and J dropped 5 bases, with 16 bases sitting between them. This CDR3 has 16 amino acids. CDR1 is LGHNA, CDR2 YNFKEQ, per germline. The CDR3 protein is CASSQDQPRSAETQYF. The CDR3 nucleotides are TGTGCCAGCAGCCAAGACCAACCTCGGAGCGCGGAGACCCAGTACTTC.

This clone appeared a single time. The chain joins TRBV5-1 to TRBJ2-1, with 9 positions matching TRBD2. There are 15 residues in the CDR3. The ends lost 0 bases at V and 8 bases at J; junction bases unmatched: 6. Germline CDR1 and CDR2: SGHRS and YFSETQ. CDR3 DNA: TGCGCCAGCAGCTTGGTCGGCGGGAGGGGGCATGAGCAGTTCTTC. This gives the protein CASSLVGGRGHEQFF.

V is TRBV4-1 and J is TRBJ2-7; TRBD2 might be the D (5 bases). Germline values: CDR1 MGHRA, CDR2 YSYEKL. V was shortened by 4 bases and J by 2 bases, with 15 bases between the two germline ends. The CDR3 covers 15 residues. The CDR3 coding sequence is TGCGCCAGCAGCCCCAATTCGGGATACCCCTACGAGCAGTACTTC. It encodes CASSPNSGYPYEQYF.

The CDR3 reads CASSLSTLVGSPLHF. CDR3 nucleotide sequence: TGTGCCAGCAGCTTATCGACTTTAGTGGGTTCACCCCTCCACTTT. The chain uses TRBV11-2 and TRBJ1-6; no reliable D call. The V end lost 2 bases, the J end lost 9 bases, and 14 bases lay between the germline ends. The CDR3 sequence is 15 residues long. The germline V gene has CDR1 SGHAT and CDR2 FQNNGV.

The J gene is TRBJ2-6, the V gene TRBV6-2 or TRBV6-3; 9 bases align to TRBD1. Germline values: CDR1 MNHEY, CDR2 SVGEGT. J lost 3 bases, V lost 5 bases, and 5 bases had no gene match. CDR3 length: 16 residues. In DNA, the CDR3 is TGTGCCAGCAGTGGACAGGGGTTCGGTGGGGCCAACGTCCTGACTTTC. Amino acids: CASSGQGFGGANVLTF.

The chain is built from TRBV9 and TRBJ1-2; 9 bases line up with TRBD1. The CDR3 loop spans 16 amino acids. V gave up 3 bases and J gave up 7 bases; unmatched junction bases: 13. The germline V gene has CDR1 SGDLS and CDR2 YYNGEE. The DNA for the CDR3 is TGTGCCAGCAGCGCCACACTGGGGACAGGGAAGCTTGGCTACACCTTC. Protein sequence: CASSATLGTGKLGYTF.

The chain links TRBV4-3 to TRBJ1-1, with D maybe TRBD1 (5 bases). The V and J ends lost 6 bases and 7 bases respectively, with 15 bases between them. Germline lookup yields CDR1 LGHNA and CDR2 YSLEER. The CDR3 consists of 13 residues. As DNA, the CDR3 is TGCGCCAGCAGTCTACGGCAGGGCAGTGAAGCTTTCTTT. It translates to CASSLRQGSEAFF.

This chain links TRBV7-2 with TRBJ2-2; a possible D gene is TRBD1 (6 bases). Germline V gives CDR1 SGHTA, CDR2 FQGNSA. Trimming stripped 2 bases from V and 5 bases from J, with 12 bases between. This CDR3 region has 15 residues. This chain's CDR3 is CASSLKGGGTGELFF. CDR3 nucleotide sequence: TGTGCCAGCAGCTTAAAAGGGGGTGGGACCGGGGAGCTGTTTTTT.

As DNA, the CDR3 is TGTGCCAGCAGTTCCGGGACAGGCCTCAGCGAGCAGTACTTC. Its protein product is CASSSGTGLSEQYF. The rearrangement links TRBV2 to TRBJ2-7; 8 nucleotides align to TRBD1. Germline V CDR1 and CDR2: SNHLY, FYNNEI. There are 14 residues in the CDR3. Unmatched junction bases numbered 9, after V lost 5 bases and J lost 6 bases.

The chain recombines TRBV3-1 (or the pseudogene TRBV3-2) with TRBJ2-1, with TRBD1 as a possible D gene (7 bases). CDR1 is LGHDT, CDR2 YNNKEL, per germline (reference sequence). The CDR3 is 14 amino acids. Trimming took 2 bases from V and 10 from J, leaving 15 bases between them. The CDR3 DNA sequence: TGTGCCAGCAGCCAACGGGGGACAGTGAAGGAGCAGTTCTTC. Amino acid sequence: CASSQRGTVKEQFF.

The V call is TRBV9, the J call TRBJ2-7; D might be TRBD2 (5 bases). CDR1 and CDR2 (germline): SGDLS, YYNGEE. There are 12 residues in the CDR3. V shed 4 bases and J shed 4 bases, with 9 bases lying between them. The chain's CDR3 is CASSPTGYEQYF. As DNA, the CDR3 is TGTGCCAGCAGCCCCACGGGGTACGAGCAGTACTTC.

The CDR3 DNA sequence: TGTGCCAGCAGCCGGGACAGAACAGCCAATTCACCCCTCCACTTT. Residues: CASSRDRTANSPLHF. The chain carries TRBV4-2 and TRBJ1-6; 7 bases line up with TRBD1. In germline, CDR1 is LGHNA, CDR2 YNFKEQ. CDR3 length: 15 amino acids. Unmatched junction bases numbered 7, after V lost 4 bases and J lost 7 bases.

This chain uses TRBV3-1 (or the pseudogene TRBV3-2) with TRBJ2-5; 9 bases are a match to TRBD2. V shed 1 base, J shed 5 bases, and the junction held 14 bases outside the gene matches. The V gene's germline CDR1 is LGHDT and CDR2 YNNKEL (reference sequence). The CDR3 length is 18 residues. CDR3 nucleotides: TGTGCCAGCAGCCAAGGGGTCGAACGGGCGGGGGGGCAGGAGACCCAGTACTTC. Its translation is CASSQGVERAGGQETQYF.